This TCR beta chain originates from a study of blood T cell repertoires in COVID-19 (dated by TCRdb to the early 2020s). At the level of the whole study: The collaborator samples originated in the United States, Italy and Spain and spanned the acute and convalescent phases of COVID-19. A freely available public database, intended as a resource for researchers studying the immune response to SARS-CoV-2, is where the repertoires were released. Samples came from the ongoing ImmuneRACE study (first 160 participants) plus 1,254 subjects from 6 global collaborators. Deeply sampled blood TCRbeta repertoires from subjects exposed to, actively infected with, or recovered from COVID-19 were included in the dataset. Nearly every sample came with metadata listing a de-identified subject ID, COVID-19 status, age in years and sex. Where available, HLA class I and class II types were obtained from metadata supplied by the sample provider rather than from assay-based typing. The material from the prospective study consisted of cDNA or gDNA derived from T cells, B-cell-depleted T cells, or PBMCs.

Regarding this clone: Its antigen is still unknown. The record has no base qualities; no much larger clone is one base away.

The immunoSEQ Assay, a bias-controlled multiplex PCR, was used to amplify TCRbeta CDR3 regions from genomic DNA. Per the source publication's procedure: Nucleated cell counts per sample were estimated from amplification of reference gene primers within the assay. To quantify the absolute abundance of each unique TCRbeta CDR3 rearrangement, sequence reads were collapsed and filtered. For each sample, productive Simpson clonality was calculated as the square root of Simpson's diversity index over productive rearrangements. The table was pulled from immuneACCESS by TCRdb, which kept in-frame rearrangements only. Such tables lose some clones; where checked, under half of the loss comes from unresolved V genes, and the rest has no known cause. V, J and clone size derive from that table, while D and trimming were established from the DNA sequence. This sample gives 200,000 to 250,000 clones in total; around 90% of them show up just once. The ten largest make up around 1.5% of the sample.

Each collaborating institution followed its own protocols to collect whole blood in K2EDTA tubes. For TCRbeta analysis, collaborators shipped samples in one of three forms: frozen whole blood, isolated PBMCs, or DNA extracted from either of those sample types. Paper-wide results and their limitations: How much clinical and demographic metadata was included differed by source and by participant, and the metadata was provided uncurated.

What was sequenced was peripheral blood. The TCR comes from a man between 18 and 35 years old with active or convalescent COVID-19.

The encoded CDR3 is CATSRRGWTMSIDEQFF. The DNA sequence reads TGTGCCACCAGCCGACGAGGGTGGACCATGTCTATAGATGAGCAGTTCTTC. Recombination linked TRBV15 to TRBJ2-1; the D gene is perhaps TRBD2, from 5 matching bases. The CDR3 runs 17 residues from the cysteine to the phenylalanine. Kept here is only the CDR3 DNA, which spans 51 bases and is read in frame from base 1. CDR1 is given as LNHNV and CDR2 as YYDKDF, both from the germline V gene (reference sequence). Deletion took 5 bases off V and 8 bases off J, with a span of 25 bases between the germline ends.